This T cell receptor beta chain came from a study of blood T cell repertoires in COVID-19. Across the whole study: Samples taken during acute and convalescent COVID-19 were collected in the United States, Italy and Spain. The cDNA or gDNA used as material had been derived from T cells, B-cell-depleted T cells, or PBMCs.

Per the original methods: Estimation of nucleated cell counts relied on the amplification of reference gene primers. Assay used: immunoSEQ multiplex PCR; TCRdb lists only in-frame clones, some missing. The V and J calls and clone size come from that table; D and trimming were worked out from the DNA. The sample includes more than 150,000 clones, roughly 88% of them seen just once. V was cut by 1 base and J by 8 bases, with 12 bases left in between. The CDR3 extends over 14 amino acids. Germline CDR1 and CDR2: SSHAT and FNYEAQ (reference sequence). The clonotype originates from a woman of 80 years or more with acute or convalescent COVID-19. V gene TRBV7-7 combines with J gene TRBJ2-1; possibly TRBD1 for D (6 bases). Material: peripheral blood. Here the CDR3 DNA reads TGTGCCAGCAGCTTAGATCCCAGGGGCGATGAGCAGTTCTTC. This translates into CASSLDPRGDEQFF.